This entry concerns a single T cell receptor (beta chain). Sequenced by immunoSEQ multiplex PCR; TCRdb stores in-frame clones only, minus some. The sample comprises approximately 150,000 clones, just over 85% of which are singletons, and approximately 8% rests with the top ten. Trimming took off 7 bases at V and 4 bases at J, with 17 bases between the two ends. Germline-derived CDR1 and CDR2 are SEHNR and FQNEAQ (reference sequence). CDR3 length: 16 residues. This record comes from a study of blood T cell repertoires in COVID-19. V and J are TRBV7-9 and TRBJ1-6; D is possibly TRBD1 (5 bases). Sequenced sample: peripheral blood. This clonotype was obtained from a woman aged 60-75 years with acute or convalescent COVID-19. The CDR3 region is CASISFRGKYNSPLHF. CDR3 sequence (DNA): TGTGCCAGCATCTCCTTCCGGGGGAAGTATAATTCACCCCTCCACTTT. Supplemented by reference TRBV7-9 and TRBJ1-6, the full variable domain reads DTGVSQNPRHKITKRGQNVTFRCDPISEHNRLYWYRQTLGQGPEFLTYFQNEAQLEKSRLLSDRFSAERPKGSFSTLEIQRTEQGDSAMYLCASISFRGKYNSPLHFGNGTRLTVT.